A selection of T cell receptor beta chains follows, all from one sample in a study of T cells in Graves' hyperthyroidism and ophthalmopathy. TCRdb recomputed calls from the multiplex PCR reads with MiXCR, one row per CDR3 protein. The data contain roughly 570,000 distinct CDR3 sequences, just over 45% of them seen just once; the ten biggest clones take up around 7.7%. Sequencing input: peripheral blood or thyroid tissue (not recorded which). All receptors derive from a woman between 18 and 30 years old with Graves' hyperthyroidism. Each CDR3 is given with its conserved first and last residue. Fields, in order: CDR3 length, J gene, D gene, V gene, clone size, CDR3 protein, CDR3 DNA. The D gene is left open where the match is weak. Part of the rows lack a size; the others show once, few, many or a class for expanded clones.

>16|TRBJ2-2|-|TRBV29-1|-
CSVGDGLGTRSGELFF
TGCAGCGTTGGCGACGGCTTAGGGACGAGGTCTGGGGAGCTGTTTTTT
>16|TRBJ2-7|TRBD2|TRBV6-2/TRBV6-3|many
CASSMGLAGALDEQYF
TGTGCCAGCAGTATGGGACTAGCGGGAGCCTTGGACGAGCAGTACTTC
>14|TRBJ1-1|-|TRBV30|-
CAWSVRGGNTEAFF
TGTGCCTGGAGTGTACGAGGTGGGAACACTGAAGCTTTCTTT
>15|TRBJ1-1|-|TRBV7-9|few
CASSSWGAAWGEAFF
TGTGCCAGCAGCTCGTGGGGGGCTGCATGGGGTGAAGCTTTCTTT
>14|TRBJ2-6|-|TRBV2|many
CATGTDSGANVLTF
TGTGCCACCGGGACCGACTCTGGGGCCAACGTCCTGACTTTC
>14|TRBJ2-5|TRBD1|TRBV7-2|-
CASSPGTGLETQYF
TGTGCCAGCAGCCCCGGGACAGGGTTAGAGACCCAGTACTTC
>15|TRBJ2-2|-|TRBV11-3|many
CASSRQASRTGELFF
TGTGCCAGCAGCCGACAGGCCTCGAGGACCGGGGAGCTGTTTTTT
>16|TRBJ2-1|TRBD2|TRBV6-1|-
CASSPASGGAAAEQFF
TGTGCCAGCAGTCCCGCCTCGGGAGGTGCCGCGGCTGAGCAGTTCTTC
>16|TRBJ2-1|-|TRBV15|-
CATSGGQAEVWNEQFF
TGTGCCACCAGCGGGGGGCAGGCGGAGGTTTGGAATGAGCAGTTCTTC
>15|TRBJ1-2|-|TRBV18|-
CASSPAGLTDYGYTF
TGTGCCAGCTCACCCGCGGGGTTGACGGACTATGGCTACACCTTC
>13|TRBJ2-7|-|TRBV20-1|-
CSVGGAGPGEQYF
TGCAGTGTAGGAGGGGCGGGGCCCGGTGAGCAGTACTTC
>13|TRBJ2-2|TRBD2|TRBV6-4|-
CAISDGTSGELFF
TGTGCCATCAGTGATGGGACTAGCGGGGAGCTGTTTTTT
>15|TRBJ1-4|-|TRBV20-1|many
CSARDRLWSNEKLFF
TGCAGTGCTAGAGATCGTCTTTGGTCTAATGAAAAACTGTTTTTT
>14|TRBJ2-3|TRBD2|TRBV2|many
CASRIREGTDTQYF
TGTGCCAGCCGGATTCGGGAGGGCACAGATACGCAGTATTTT
>15|TRBJ1-1|-|TRBV29-1|many
CSVQGWGRRNTEAFF
TGCAGCGTCCAGGGTTGGGGGCGAAGGAACACTGAAGCTTTCTTT
>15|TRBJ2-7|TRBD1|TRBV15|-
CATSQEDRGAYEQYF
TGTGCCACCAGCCAAGAAGACAGGGGGGCCTACGAGCAGTACTTC
>14|TRBJ1-3|-|TRBV5-1|few
CASSLDISENTIYF
TGCGCCAGCAGCTTGGACATTTCTGAAAACACCATATATTTT
>13|TRBJ2-5|-|TRBV20-1|many
CSARVSSVKTQYF
TGCAGTGCTAGGGTCTCTAGCGTAAAGACCCAGTACTTC
>15|TRBJ2-5|TRBD1|TRBV5-1|-
CASSWGQAGQETQYF
TGCGCCAGCAGCTGGGGACAGGCGGGACAAGAGACCCAGTACTTC
>16|TRBJ1-5|TRBD1|TRBV7-3|-
CASSSTGGRLSQPQHF
TGTGCCAGCAGCTCAACAGGGGGCCGTCTAAGCCAGCCCCAGCATTTT
>16|TRBJ1-2|TRBD1|TRBV29-1|-
CSVTSRDSVFGGGYTF
TGCAGCGTCACGTCCCGGGACAGTGTATTCGGCGGTGGCTACACCTTC
>17|TRBJ1-1|-|TRBV6-6|many
CASSPRGGMEVNTEAFF
TGTGCCAGCAGCCCCCGTGGGGGGATGGAGGTGAACACTGAAGCTTTCTTT
>16|TRBJ2-3|-|TRBV7-9|few
CASSGTDRDLTDTQYF
TGTGCCAGCAGTGGAACGGACAGAGACCTCACAGATACGCAGTATTTT
>15|TRBJ2-2|TRBD2|TRBV4-1|-
CASSFGGNAAGELFF
TGCGCCAGCAGCTTCGGGGGGAACGCGGCCGGGGAGCTGTTTTTT
>13|TRBJ1-1|-|TRBV29-1|-
CKTSGTGYTEAFF
TGCAAAACCTCCGGGACGGGATACACTGAAGCTTTCTTT
>16|TRBJ1-2|TRBD1|TRBV12-3/TRBV12-4|-
CASSLGTGDKNYGYTF
TGTGCCAGCAGTCTCGGGACAGGGGACAAGAACTATGGCTACACCTTC
>16|TRBJ1-1|TRBD1|TRBV6-6|-
CASRSPGGRQTIEAFF
TGTGCCAGCAGGTCGCCAGGGGGACGGCAAACGATTGAAGCTTTCTTT
>15|TRBJ1-2|TRBD1|TRBV20-1|-
CSPLTTRQGAYGYTF
TGCAGTCCACTAACAACGAGACAGGGGGCCTATGGCTACACCTTC
>16|TRBJ2-7|-|TRBV4-2|few
CASSQRHSASSYEQYF
TGTGCCAGCAGCCAAAGACATAGCGCCAGCTCCTACGAGCAGTACTTC
>15|TRBJ2-7|TRBD2|TRBV20-1|-
CSAKGFGGGPYEQYF
TGCAGTGCCAAGGGCTTTGGGGGAGGGCCCTACGAGCAGTACTTC
>16|TRBJ2-3|TRBD1|TRBV7-8|-
CASTPAGTGNTDTQYF
TGTGCCAGCACCCCCGCCGGGACAGGGAACACAGATACGCAGTATTTT
>13|TRBJ1-3|-|TRBV20-1|many
CSARVPLGNTIYF
TGCAGTGCTAGAGTACCTCTGGGAAACACCATATATTTT
>16|TRBJ2-5|-|TRBV10-1|-
CASSPSDTEEEGTQYF
TGCGCCAGCAGTCCCTCGGACACCGAGGAGGAGGGGACCCAGTACTTC
>13|TRBJ2-7|-|TRBV29-1|-
CSVDTMSSYEQYF
TGCAGCGTTGATACGATGAGCTCCTACGAGCAGTACTTC
>16|TRBJ2-7|-|TRBV15|-
CATSRDRGRTSYEQYF
TGTGCCACCAGCAGAGATCGAGGACGTACGTCCTACGAGCAGTACTTC
>13|TRBJ2-7|-|TRBV2|-
CASIQGPEDEQYF
TGTGCCAGCATCCAGGGACCCGAAGACGAGCAGTACTTC
>15|TRBJ2-5|TRBD1|TRBV3-1|many
CASSHSGQGFQTQYF
TGTGCCAGCAGCCATTCGGGACAGGGGTTCCAGACCCAGTACTTC
>12|TRBJ1-5|-|TRBV30|-
CAWSNGNQPQHF
TGTGCCTGGAGTAACGGGAATCAGCCCCAGCATTTT
>17|TRBJ2-6|TRBD1|TRBV20-1|-
CSAIGTGHRSGANVLTF
TGCAGTGCAATAGGGACAGGGCATCGGTCTGGGGCCAACGTCCTGACTTTC
>14|TRBJ2-7|-|TRBV11-2|once
CASSKDRLDYEQYF
TGTGCCAGCAGCAAAGACAGGCTCGACTACGAGCAGTACTTC
>12|TRBJ1-1|-|TRBV29-1|-
CSQDGGGTEAFF
TGCAGCCAAGATGGGGGAGGCACTGAAGCTTTCTTT
>14|TRBJ1-1|-|TRBV7-9|-
CASSSPGANTEAFF
TGTGCCAGCAGCTCCCCGGGAGCGAACACTGAAGCTTTCTTT
>18|TRBJ2-5|-|TRBV12-3/TRBV12-4|many
CASSSWTTIRSFGETQYF
TGTGCCAGCAGTTCCTGGACTACTATAAGATCCTTTGGGGAGACCCAGTACTTC